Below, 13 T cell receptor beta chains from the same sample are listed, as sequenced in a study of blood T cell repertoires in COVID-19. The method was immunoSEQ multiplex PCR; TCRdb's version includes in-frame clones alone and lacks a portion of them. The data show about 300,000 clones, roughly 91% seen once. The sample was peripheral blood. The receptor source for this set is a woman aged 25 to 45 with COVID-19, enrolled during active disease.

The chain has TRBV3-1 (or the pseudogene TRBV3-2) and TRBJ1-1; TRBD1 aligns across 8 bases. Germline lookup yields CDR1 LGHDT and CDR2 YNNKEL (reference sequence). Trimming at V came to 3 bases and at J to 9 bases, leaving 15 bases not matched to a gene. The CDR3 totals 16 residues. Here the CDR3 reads CASSQNTGGGPSKAFF. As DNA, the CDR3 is TGTGCCAGCAGCCAGAATACAGGGGGAGGGCCGTCCAAAGCTTTCTTT.

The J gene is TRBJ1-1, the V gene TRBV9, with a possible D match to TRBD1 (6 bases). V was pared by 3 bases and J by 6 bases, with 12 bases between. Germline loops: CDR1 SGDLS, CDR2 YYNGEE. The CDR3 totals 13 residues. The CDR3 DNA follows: TGTGCCAGCAGCGAAACAGGGATGGCTGAAGCTTTCTTT. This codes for CASSETGMAEAFF.

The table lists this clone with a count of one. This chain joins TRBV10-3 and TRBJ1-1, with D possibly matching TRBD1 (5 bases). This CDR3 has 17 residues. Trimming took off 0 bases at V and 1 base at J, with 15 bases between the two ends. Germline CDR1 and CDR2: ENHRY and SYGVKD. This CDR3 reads CAISESGDSSENTEAFF. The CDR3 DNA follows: TGTGCCATCAGTGAGTCCGGGGACTCTTCCGAGAACACTGAAGCTTTCTTT.

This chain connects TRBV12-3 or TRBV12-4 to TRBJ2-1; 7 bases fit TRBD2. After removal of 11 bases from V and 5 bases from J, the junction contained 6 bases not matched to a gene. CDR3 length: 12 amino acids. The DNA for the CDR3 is TGTGCCGTGGCGGGGGAGGACAATGAGCAGTTCTTC. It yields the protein CAVAGEDNEQFF.

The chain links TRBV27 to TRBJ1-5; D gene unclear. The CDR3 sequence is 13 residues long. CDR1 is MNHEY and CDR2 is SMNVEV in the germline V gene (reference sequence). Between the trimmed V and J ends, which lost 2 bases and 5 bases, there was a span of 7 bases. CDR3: CASSLVADQPQHF. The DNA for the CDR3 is TGTGCCAGCAGTTTAGTAGCGGATCAGCCCCAGCATTTT.

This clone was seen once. The CDR3 loop is CASSLGGAGADTQYF. Written as DNA, the CDR3 is TGCGCCAGCAGCTTGGGGGGAGCAGGGGCAGATACGCAGTATTTT. The J gene is TRBJ2-3, the V gene TRBV5-1; TRBD1 is a possible D gene (6 bases). V was clipped by 0 bases and J by 4 bases, with 12 bases between them. The CDR3 is 15 amino acids. The germline V gene has CDR1 SGHRS and CDR2 YFSETQ.

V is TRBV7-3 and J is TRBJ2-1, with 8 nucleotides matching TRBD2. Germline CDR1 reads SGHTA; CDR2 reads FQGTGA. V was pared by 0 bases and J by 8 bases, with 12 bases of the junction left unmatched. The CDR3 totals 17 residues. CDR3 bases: TGTGCCAGCAGCTTAACCCCTGGGACTAGTTCTATGGATGAGCAGTTCTTC. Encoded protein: CASSLTPGTSSMDEQFF.

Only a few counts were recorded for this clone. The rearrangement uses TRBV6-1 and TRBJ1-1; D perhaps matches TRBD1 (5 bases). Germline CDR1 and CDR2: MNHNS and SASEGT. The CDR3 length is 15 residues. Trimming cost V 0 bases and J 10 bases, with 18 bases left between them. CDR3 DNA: TGTGCCAGCAGTGAAGCGTCAGGCGGACCGGGGGGAGCTTTCTTT. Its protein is CASSEASGGPGGAFF.

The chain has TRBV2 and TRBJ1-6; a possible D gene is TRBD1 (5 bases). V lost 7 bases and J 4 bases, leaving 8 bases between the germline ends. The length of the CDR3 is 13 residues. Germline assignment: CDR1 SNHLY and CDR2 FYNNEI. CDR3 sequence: CASIRGYNSPLHF. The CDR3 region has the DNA TGTGCCAGCATCCGGGGGTATAATTCACCCCTCCACTTT.

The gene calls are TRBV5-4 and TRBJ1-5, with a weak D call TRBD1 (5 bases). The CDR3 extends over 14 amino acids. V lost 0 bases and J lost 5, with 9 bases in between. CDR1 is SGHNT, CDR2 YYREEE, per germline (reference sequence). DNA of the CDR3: TGTGCCAGCAGCTTGGAGGGGACTGATCAGCCCCAGCATTTT. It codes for CASSLEGTDQPQHF. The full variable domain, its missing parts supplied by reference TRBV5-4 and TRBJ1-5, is ETGVTQSPTHLIKTRGQQVTLRCSSQSGHNTVSWYQQALGQGPQFIFQYYREEENGRGNFPPRFSGLQFPNYSSELNVNALELDDSALYLCASSLEGTDQPQHFGDGTRLSIL.

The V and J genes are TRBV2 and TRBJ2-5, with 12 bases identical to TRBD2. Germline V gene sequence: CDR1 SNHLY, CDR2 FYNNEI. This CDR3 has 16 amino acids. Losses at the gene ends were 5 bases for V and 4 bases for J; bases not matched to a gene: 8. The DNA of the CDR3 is TGTGCCAGCAGTTCCCTGCGACTAGCGGGGGCAGAGACCCAGTACTTC. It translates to CASSSLRLAGAETQYF.

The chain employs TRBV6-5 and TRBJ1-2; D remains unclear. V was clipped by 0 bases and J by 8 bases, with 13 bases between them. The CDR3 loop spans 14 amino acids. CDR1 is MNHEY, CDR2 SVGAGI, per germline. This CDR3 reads CASSYSGGSLGYTF. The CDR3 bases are TGTGCCAGCAGTTACTCAGGAGGCAGCTTGGGCTACACCTTC.

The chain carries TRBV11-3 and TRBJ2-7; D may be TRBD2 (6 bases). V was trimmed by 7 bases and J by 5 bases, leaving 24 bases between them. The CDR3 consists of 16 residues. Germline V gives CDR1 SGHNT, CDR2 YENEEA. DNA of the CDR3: TGTGCCAGCAACTTGGGTCGGGGCCGGCCGGGGGACGAGCAGTACTTC. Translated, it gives CASNLGRGRPGDEQYF. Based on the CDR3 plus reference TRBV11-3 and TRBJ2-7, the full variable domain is EAGVVQSPRYKIIEKKQPVAFWCNPISGHNTLYWYLQNLGQGPELLIRYENEEAVDDSQLPKDRFSAERLKGVDSTLKIQPAELGDSAVYLCASNLGRGRPGDEQYFGPGTRLTVT.